One sample yielded the 25 T cell receptor beta chains listed below, sequenced in a study of beta chain features in type 1 diabetes. Whole-study results and caveats: The study found moderately but significantly shorter TCRB CDR3s in all four CD4+ subsets of Type 1 diabetes patients.

cDNA synthesis used the whole RNA isolate, giving expressed TCRB sequences. The repertoire was sequenced with immunoSEQ multiplex PCR; TCRdb's copy has only in-frame clones and lacks some. Here the sample spans some 350,000 clones, over 9% being singletons. No antigen is known for these receptors. The specimen was central memory CD4+ T cells from blood. The receptors shown here come from a man in his thirties or forties with type 1 diabetes.

This chain joins TRBV29-1 and TRBJ2-7; possible D gene TRBD1, 5 bases. The germline gives CDR1 SQVTM, CDR2 ANQGSEA. The length of the CDR3 is 13 residues. V was shortened by 2 bases and J by 2 bases, with 10 bases between the two germline ends. This CDR3 reads CSVEQGEAYEQYF. CDR3 DNA sequence: TGCAGCGTTGAACAGGGTGAGGCCTACGAGCAGTACTTC.

This clone was seen at least ten times. The V gene is TRBV10-3, the J gene TRBJ1-1; D is unclear. Per the germline V gene, CDR1 is ENHRY and CDR2 is SYGVKD. CDR3 length equals 14 residues. The V gene lost 11 bases and the J gene lost 4 bases, with 20 bases spanning the gap. The CDR3 region is CAVGSSERGTEAFF. In nucleotides, the CDR3 is TGTGCCGTCGGGTCATCTGAGCGTGGCACTGAAGCTTTCTTT.

The chain recombines TRBV6-6 with TRBJ1-2; TRBD1 is a possible D gene (5 bases). Trimming left V 0 bases short and J 8 bases short, with 10 bases between. The CDR3 extends over 13 amino acids. Germline values: CDR1 MNHNY, CDR2 SVGAGI (reference sequence). CDR3 sequence (DNA): TGTGCCAGCAGTTACTCGGGGGTATTCGGCTACACCTTC. Amino acid sequence: CASSYSGVFGYTF.

The chain is built from TRBV7-2 and TRBJ2-1; possibly TRBD1 for D (6 bases). This CDR3 is built from 12 residues. The germline V gene has CDR1 SGHTA and CDR2 FQGNSA. V was cut by 4 bases and J by 10 bases, with 11 bases left in between. The CDR3: CASSSFQGEQFF. The CDR3 nucleotides read TGTGCCAGCAGCTCGTTTCAGGGGGAGCAGTTCTTC.

This clone was seen a few times. The V call is TRBV10-3, the J call TRBJ2-7; TRBD1 matches at 9 bases. V shed 6 bases and J 5 bases; nucleotides not matched to a gene: 8. CDR1 ENHRY and CDR2 SYGVKD come from the germline V gene. CDR3 length: 14 residues. The CDR3 region is CAIRTSTGGDEQYF. As DNA, the CDR3 is TGTGCCATCAGAACATCTACAGGGGGCGACGAGCAGTACTTC.

In its sample, this clone was seen once. The gene calls are TRBV19 and TRBJ2-7, with D perhaps given as TRBD1 or TRBD2 (5 bases each). Trimming pared 5 bases from V and 3 bases from J, leaving 17 bases between. Germline V gene sequence: CDR1 LNHDA, CDR2 SQIVND (reference sequence). The CDR3 spans 15 residues. The CDR3 DNA is TGTGCCAGTAGTGCACAGCCGGGACCCTTCTACGAGCAGTACTTC. Amino acid sequence: CASSAQPGPFYEQYF.

This clone was observed many times. The chain combines TRBV9 with TRBJ2-5, with 8 bases matching TRBD2. The germline V gene has CDR1 SGDLS and CDR2 YYNGEE. The CDR3 is 15 amino acids. The V gene end was trimmed by 4 bases and the J gene end by 4 bases; junction bases not matched to a gene: 9. Here the CDR3 reads CASSSIAGWGETQYF. CDR3 nucleotides: TGTGCCAGCAGCTCTATAGCGGGATGGGGAGAGACCCAGTACTTC.

This clone was recorded a few times. A far larger clone is a single base away, which makes a read error likely. The J gene is TRBJ2-1, the V gene TRBV23-1; 7 positions match TRBD1. TRBV23-1 is recorded as an ORF, its role being uncertain. The CDR3 is 18 residues long. The CDR3 protein is CASSLHPSDRVPYNELFF. The CDR3 nucleotides read TGCGCCAGCAGTCTTCACCCCTCTGACAGGGTTCCCTACAATGAGCTGTTCTTC.

Ten or more counts support this clone. The chain recombines TRBV28 with TRBJ1-2; D is ambiguous. Per germline, CDR1 MDHEN and CDR2 SYDVKM. Trimming took off 5 bases at V and 10 bases at J, with 14 bases between the two ends. The CDR3 contains 12 residues. The CDR3 loop is CASSPHQRDYTF. The DNA for the CDR3 is TGTGCCAGCAGTCCGCACCAGAGGGACTACACCTTC.

The CDR3 sequence is CASREGVEQYF. The DNA of the CDR3 is TGTGCCAGCAGGGAGGGTGTCGAGCAGTACTTC. This chain links TRBV2 with TRBJ2-7; D is perhaps TRBD2 (6 bases). The CDR3 is 11 amino acids. Trimming shortened V by 6 bases and J by 6 bases, and 9 bases separated the two germline ends. CDR1 and CDR2 (germline): SNHLY, FYNNEI.

This clone was counted at least ten times. This rearrangement joins TRBV27 to TRBJ1-2; 10 bases are a match to TRBD1. Per the germline V gene, CDR1 is MNHEY and CDR2 is SMNVEV (reference sequence). After removal of 3 bases from V and 3 bases from J, the junction contained 4 bases not matched to a gene. The CDR3 loop spans 15 amino acids. The DNA for the CDR3 is TGTGCCAGCAGTTTCGCCGGGACAGGGGACTATGGCTACACCTTC. Translated, it gives CASSFAGTGDYGYTF.

The genes are TRBV6-5 and TRBJ2-5; maybe TRBD1 (5 bases). This CDR3 spans 12 amino acids. Germline values: CDR1 MNHEY, CDR2 SVGAGI. The V end was cut by 6 bases, the J end by 3 bases, with 8 bases between. The CDR3 loop reads CASSQGKETQYF. The CDR3, as DNA: TGTGCCAGCAGCCAGGGAAAAGAGACCCAGTACTTC.

This clone has just a few counts. CDR3 region: CASDSGSTDTQYF. DNA for the CDR3: TGCGCCAGCGATTCGGGGAGCACAGATACGCAGTATTTT. The J gene is TRBJ2-3, the V gene TRBV5-1, with a weak D call TRBD2 (5 bases). The CDR3 spans 13 residues. Between the trimmed V and J ends, which lost 7 bases and 0 bases, there was a span of 9 bases. The germline V gene encodes CDR1 SGHRS and CDR2 YFSETQ.

The V call is TRBV28, the J call TRBJ2-2; the D is unclear. CDR3 size: 14 residues. Germline CDR1 is MDHEN and CDR2 is SYDVKM. V shed 3 bases and J shed 1 base, with 6 bases lying between them. In DNA, the CDR3 is TGTGCCAGCAGTTTTCCCCAGAACACCGGGGAGCTGTTTTTT. Encoded protein: CASSFPQNTGELFF.

The V gene is TRBV4-1, the J gene TRBJ2-3; the D gene is possibly TRBD2 (5 bases). Germline V gene data show CDR1 as MGHRA and CDR2 as YSYEKL. The ends were cut back, 0 bases at V and 0 bases at J, with 19 bases in the middle. This CDR3 is 19 amino acids long. The CDR3 sequence is CASSQDRLAALSSTDTQYF. The CDR3 DNA is TGCGCCAGCAGCCAAGATAGGCTAGCCGCCCTTTCTAGCACAGATACGCAGTATTTT.

This clone was observed a handful of times. The rearrangement uses TRBV4-2 and TRBJ2-7; D may correspond to TRBD1 or TRBD2 (5 bases each). Trimming stripped 5 bases from V and 6 bases from J, with 17 bases between. Germline V CDR1 and CDR2: LGHNA, YNFKEQ. The length of the CDR3 is 14 residues. CDR3 in amino acids: CASSLAPGQTEQYF. The CDR3 bases are TGTGCCAGCAGCTTAGCGCCAGGGCAGACCGAGCAGTACTTC.

This clone was counted many times. The V call is TRBV15, the J call TRBJ2-7; 8 bases are shared with TRBD2. This CDR3 is built from 15 residues. J was trimmed by 4 bases and V by 0 bases; bases with no gene match: 5. Per the germline V gene, CDR1 is LNHNV and CDR2 is YYDKDF (reference sequence). Here the CDR3 DNA reads TGTGCCACCAGCAGAGATCCGGCGGGAGGATACGAGCAGTACTTC. Amino acids: CATSRDPAGGYEQYF.

There are a few counts of this clone. The rearrangement joins TRBV29-1 to TRBJ1-5; D not certain. V dropped 6 bases and J dropped 4 bases, with 13 bases sitting between them. Germline-derived CDR1 and CDR2 are SQVTM and ANQGSEA. The CDR3 has 13 amino acids. For the CDR3, the DNA is TGCAGCGTAGCAGGTGCTACGAATCAGCCCCAGCATTTT. Its protein product is CSVAGATNQPQHF.

About this clone itself: The sample holds other DNA sequences that translate to the same CDR3. The chain is built from TRBV28 and TRBJ1-2; D call uncertain. CDR1 and CDR2 (germline): MDHEN, SYDVKM. V lost 3 bases to trimming and J lost 2 bases, with 7 bases between them. The CDR3 loop spans 13 amino acids. CDR3 coding DNA: TGTGCCAGCAGTTTTGGAGGAAACTATGGCTACACCTTC. Protein: CASSFGGNYGYTF.

The chain combines TRBV9 with TRBJ2-7; 8 positions agree with TRBD2. The CDR3 is 17 residues long. Germline-derived CDR1 and CDR2 are SGDLS and YYNGEE. V shed 0 bases and J 5 bases; nucleotides not matched to a gene: 13. CDR3 amino acids: CASSVGRGRAGEDEQYF. Written as DNA, the CDR3 is TGTGCCAGCAGCGTAGGAAGGGGTCGAGCGGGAGAGGACGAGCAGTACTTC.

In this sample, this clone turned up a few times. V gene TRBV25-1 combines with J gene TRBJ1-4; the D gene is possibly TRBD1 (5 bases). V was trimmed by 3 bases and J by 10 bases, leaving 18 bases between them. The CDR3 sequence is 15 residues long. The germline gives CDR1 MGHDK, CDR2 SYGVNS. CDR3 sequence (DNA): TGTGCCAGCAGTGATCCCGGGACCGGGCAGGGAAAACTGTTTTTT. Residues: CASSDPGTGQGKLFF.

This clone was seen more than once but under ten times. V and J are TRBV10-3 and TRBJ1-1; D is possibly TRBD1 (6 bases). Germline CDR1 reads ENHRY; CDR2 reads SYGVKD. The CDR3 sequence is 17 residues long. V shed 0 bases and J shed 1 base, with 15 bases lying between them. CDR3 sequence reads: CAISESLTGGGNTEAFF. The DNA for the CDR3 is TGTGCCATCAGTGAGTCGTTGACAGGAGGGGGGAACACTGAAGCTTTCTTT.

There are a few counts of this clone. The rearrangement joins TRBV28 to TRBJ1-4, with 8 nucleotides matching TRBD1. CDR1 and CDR2 from the germline V gene are MDHEN and SYDVKM. The J segment lost 5 bases and the V segment lost 5 bases, leaving 10 bases of the junction unmatched. This CDR3 has 16 amino acids. CDR3 in amino acids: CASSPDGQGGNEKLFF. The CDR3 nucleotides are TGTGCCAGCAGTCCCGATGGACAGGGAGGGAATGAAAAACTGTTTTTT.

The chain is built from TRBV5-1 and TRBJ2-3, with D unresolved. The CDR3 spans 15 residues. V lost 0 bases and J 0 bases, leaving 8 bases between the germline ends. Per the germline V gene, CDR1 is SGHRS and CDR2 is YFSETQ. CDR3 amino acids: CASSLGVGSTDTQYF. CDR3 nucleotide sequence: TGCGCCAGCAGCTTGGGGGTCGGGAGCACAGATACGCAGTATTTT.

This clone has ten or more counts. The CDR3 here is CATSRGRQENIQYF. The CDR3 DNA sequence: TGTGCCACCAGCAGAGGACGACAGGAGAACATTCAGTACTTC. The chain joins TRBV15 to TRBJ2-4; D may be TRBD1 (6 bases). The germline V and J ends were trimmed by 1 base and 7 bases, with 11 bases remaining between them. The CDR3 contains 14 residues. Per germline, CDR1 LNHNV and CDR2 YYDKDF (reference sequence).